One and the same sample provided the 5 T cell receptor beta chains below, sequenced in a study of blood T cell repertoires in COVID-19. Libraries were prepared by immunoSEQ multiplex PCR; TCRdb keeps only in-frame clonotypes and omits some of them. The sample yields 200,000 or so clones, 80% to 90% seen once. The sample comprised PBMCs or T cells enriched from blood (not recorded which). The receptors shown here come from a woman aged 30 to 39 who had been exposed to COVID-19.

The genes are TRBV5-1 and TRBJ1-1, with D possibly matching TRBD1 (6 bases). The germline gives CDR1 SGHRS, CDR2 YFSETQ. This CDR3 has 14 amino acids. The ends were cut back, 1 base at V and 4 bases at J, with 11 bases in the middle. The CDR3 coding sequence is TGCGCCAGCAGCTTGCGCAGGGGAGCCACTGAAGCTTTCTTT. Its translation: CASSLRRGATEAFF. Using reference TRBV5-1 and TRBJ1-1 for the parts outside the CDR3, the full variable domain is KAGVTQTPRYLIKTRGQQVTLSCSPISGHRSVSWYQQTPGQGLQFLFEYFSETQRNKGNFPGRFSGRQFSNSRSEMNVSTLELGDSALYLCASSLRRGATEAFFGQGTRLTVV.

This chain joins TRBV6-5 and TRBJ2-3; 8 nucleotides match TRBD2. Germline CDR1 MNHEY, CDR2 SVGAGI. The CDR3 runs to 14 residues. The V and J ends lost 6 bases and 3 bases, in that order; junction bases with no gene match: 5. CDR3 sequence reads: CASSGGAGTDTQYF. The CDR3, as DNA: TGTGCCAGCAGCGGGGGGGCGGGTACAGATACGCAGTATTTT.

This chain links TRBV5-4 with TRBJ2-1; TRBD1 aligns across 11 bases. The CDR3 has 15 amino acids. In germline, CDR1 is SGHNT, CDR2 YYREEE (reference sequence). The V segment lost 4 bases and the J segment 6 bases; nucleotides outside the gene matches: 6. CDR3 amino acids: CASSPGQGAINEQFF. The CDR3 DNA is TGTGCCAGCAGCCCCGGACAGGGGGCGATCAATGAGCAGTTCTTC. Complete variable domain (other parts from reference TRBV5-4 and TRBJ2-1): ETGVTQSPTHLIKTRGQQVTLRCSSQSGHNTVSWYQQALGQGPQFIFQYYREEENGRGNFPPRFSGLQFPNYSSELNVNALELDDSALYLCASSPGQGAINEQFFGPGTRLTVL.

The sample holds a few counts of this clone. CDR3 residues: CASSSDRGRSQPQHF. CDR3 in DNA: TGTGCCAGCAGTTCCGACAGGGGAAGGAGTCAGCCCCAGCATTTT. The chain combines TRBV2 with TRBJ1-5; 8 bases line up with TRBD1. This CDR3 region has 15 residues. The V gene end was trimmed by 5 bases and the J gene end by 6 bases; junction bases not matched to a gene: 9. Germline lookup yields CDR1 SNHLY and CDR2 FYNNEI.

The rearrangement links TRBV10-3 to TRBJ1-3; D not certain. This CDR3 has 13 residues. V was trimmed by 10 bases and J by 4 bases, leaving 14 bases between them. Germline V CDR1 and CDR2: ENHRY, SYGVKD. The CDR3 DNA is TGTGCCACCGCGGGCCAACGAGGAAACACCATATATTTT. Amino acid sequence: CATAGQRGNTIYF.